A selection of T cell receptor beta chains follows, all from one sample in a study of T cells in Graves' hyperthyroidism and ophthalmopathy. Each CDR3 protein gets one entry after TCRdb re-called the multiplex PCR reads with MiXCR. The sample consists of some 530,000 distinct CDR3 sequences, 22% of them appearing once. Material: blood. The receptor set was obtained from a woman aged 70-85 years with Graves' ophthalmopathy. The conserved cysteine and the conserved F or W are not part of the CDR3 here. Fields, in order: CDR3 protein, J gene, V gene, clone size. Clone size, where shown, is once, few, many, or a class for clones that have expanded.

ASSLMGNANTGELF,TRBJ2-2,TRBV5-6,.
AWTLTWGNTEAF,TRBJ1-1,TRBV30,few
SPRGHEQF,TRBJ2-1,TRBV20-1,.
ASSQSGTSGSREQY,TRBJ2-7,TRBV3-1,.
ASSATPNTGELF,TRBJ2-2,TRBV19,few
ASSPTSGQSTDTQY,TRBJ2-3,TRBV2,many
ASIPPRGANTEAF,TRBJ1-1,TRBV6-1,many
ASSPSGFYEQY,TRBJ2-7,TRBV13,few
AWSVRRGATNEKLF,TRBJ1-4,TRBV30,.
ASKPDGNTGELF,TRBJ2-2,TRBV11-1,.
ASSDLSRTGAPNTEAF,TRBJ1-1,TRBV5-1,.
SASWERGGNQPQH,TRBJ1-5,TRBV20-1,few
ASSFGPGANVLT,TRBJ2-6,TRBV11-2,many
ASSQGLAWYEQF,TRBJ2-1,TRBV28,few
SVVFGGPPYEQY,TRBJ2-7,TRBV29-1,once
ASSLTSGLTYEQY,TRBJ2-7,TRBV27,few
ASSWQGRVGNHPQH,TRBJ1-5,TRBV5-8,.
ASSLDPQGNTEAF,TRBJ1-1,TRBV5-8,.
ASSSLPLGTDTQY,TRBJ2-3,TRBV6-2/TRBV6-3,.
ASSRRLAGGRTDTQY,TRBJ2-3,TRBV28,many
ASSLSSRRRDTQY,TRBJ2-3,TRBV12-3/TRBV12-4,.
ASSQGVVRPEAF,TRBJ1-1,TRBV3-1,few
AWSHAWTNTEAF,TRBJ1-1,TRBV30,.
ASSPLLGAWDEKLF,TRBJ1-4,TRBV18,.
ASSQIRGEELF,TRBJ2-2,TRBV16,few
SAQGGDYPLNEQF,TRBJ2-1,TRBV20-1,few
ASSPPGANYGYT,TRBJ1-2,TRBV6-1,.
ASSPSGPTDTQY,TRBJ2-3,TRBV18,few
ASSEQPNTEAF,TRBJ1-1,TRBV2,many
SARLGSLNTEAF,TRBJ1-1,TRBV20-1,.